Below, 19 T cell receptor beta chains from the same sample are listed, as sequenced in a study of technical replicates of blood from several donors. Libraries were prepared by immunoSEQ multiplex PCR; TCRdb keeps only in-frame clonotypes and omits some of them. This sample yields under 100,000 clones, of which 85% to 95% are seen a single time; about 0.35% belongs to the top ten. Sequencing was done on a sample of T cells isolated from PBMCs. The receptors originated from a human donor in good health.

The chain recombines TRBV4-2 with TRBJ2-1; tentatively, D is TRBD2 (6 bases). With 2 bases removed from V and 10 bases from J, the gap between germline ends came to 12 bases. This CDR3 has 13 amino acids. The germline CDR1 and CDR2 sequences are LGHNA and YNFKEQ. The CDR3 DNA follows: TGTGCCAGCAGCCAATTAGCGGATTACGAGCAGTTCTTC. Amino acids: CASSQLADYEQFF.

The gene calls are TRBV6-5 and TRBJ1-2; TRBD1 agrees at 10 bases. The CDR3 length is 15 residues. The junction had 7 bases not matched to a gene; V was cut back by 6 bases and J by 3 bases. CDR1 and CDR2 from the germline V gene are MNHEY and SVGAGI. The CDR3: CASSQKGTGDYGYTF. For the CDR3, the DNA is TGTGCCAGCAGCCAGAAGGGGACAGGGGACTATGGCTACACCTTC.

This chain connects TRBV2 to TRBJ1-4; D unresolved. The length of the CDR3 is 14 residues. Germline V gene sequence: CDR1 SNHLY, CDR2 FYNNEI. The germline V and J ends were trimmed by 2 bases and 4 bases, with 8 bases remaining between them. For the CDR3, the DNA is TGTGCCAGCAGTGAACTAGTGAATAATGAAAAACTGTTTTTT. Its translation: CASSELVNNEKLFF.

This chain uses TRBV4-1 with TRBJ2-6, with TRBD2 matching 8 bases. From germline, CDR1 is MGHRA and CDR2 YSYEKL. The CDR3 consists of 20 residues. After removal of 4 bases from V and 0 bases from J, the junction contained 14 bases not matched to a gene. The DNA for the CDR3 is TGCGCCAGCAGCCTTAGCGGGACCCATACCCTTTCCTCTGGGGCCAACGTCCTGACTTTC. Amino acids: CASSLSGTHTLSSGANVLTF.

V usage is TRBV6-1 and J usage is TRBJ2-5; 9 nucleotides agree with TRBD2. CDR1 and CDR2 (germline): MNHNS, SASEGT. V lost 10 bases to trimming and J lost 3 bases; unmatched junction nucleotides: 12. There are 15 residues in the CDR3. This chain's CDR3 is CATQGMLAGKETQYF. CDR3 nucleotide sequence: TGTGCCACACAGGGGATGCTAGCGGGGAAAGAGACCCAGTACTTC.

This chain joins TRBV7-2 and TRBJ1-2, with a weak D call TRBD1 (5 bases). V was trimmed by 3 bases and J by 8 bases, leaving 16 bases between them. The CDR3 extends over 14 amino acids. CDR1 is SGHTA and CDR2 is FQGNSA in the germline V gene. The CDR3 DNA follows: TGTGCCAGCAGCTTGGTACAGGACCTATACGGCTACACCTTC. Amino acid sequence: CASSLVQDLYGYTF.

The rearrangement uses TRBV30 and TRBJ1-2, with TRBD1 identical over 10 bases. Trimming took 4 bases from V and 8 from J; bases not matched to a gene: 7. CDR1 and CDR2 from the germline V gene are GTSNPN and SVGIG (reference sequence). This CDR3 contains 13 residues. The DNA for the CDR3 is TGTGCCTGGACCGGGACAGGGGCCGGGGGCTACACCTTC. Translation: CAWTGTGAGGYTF.

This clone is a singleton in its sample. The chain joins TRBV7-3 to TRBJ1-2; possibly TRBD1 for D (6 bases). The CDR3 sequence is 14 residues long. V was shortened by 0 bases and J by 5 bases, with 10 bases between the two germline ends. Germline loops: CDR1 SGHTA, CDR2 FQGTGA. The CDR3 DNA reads TGTGCCAGCAGCTTAACAAAAGGACAGTATGGCTACACCTTC. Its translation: CASSLTKGQYGYTF.

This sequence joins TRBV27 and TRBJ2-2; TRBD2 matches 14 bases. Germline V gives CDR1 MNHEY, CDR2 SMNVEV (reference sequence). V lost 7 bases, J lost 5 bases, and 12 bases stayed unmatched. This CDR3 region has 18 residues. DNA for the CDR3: TGTGCCAGCACGACCTGGGGACTAGCGGGAGAAAGGACCGGGGAGCTGTTTTTT. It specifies CASTTWGLAGERTGELFF.

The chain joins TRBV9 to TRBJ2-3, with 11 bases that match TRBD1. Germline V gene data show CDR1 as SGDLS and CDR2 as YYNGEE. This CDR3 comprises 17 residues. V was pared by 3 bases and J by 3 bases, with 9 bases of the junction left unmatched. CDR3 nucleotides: TGTGCCAGCAGCGCGGGGACAGGGGGTGCCCGAACAGATACGCAGTATTTT. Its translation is CASSAGTGGARTDTQYF.

The CDR3 reads CASSLVTGNTEAFF. For the CDR3, the DNA is TGTGCCAGCAGTTTAGTAACAGGGAACACTGAAGCTTTCTTT. The chain combines TRBV28 with TRBJ1-1; the D gene is possibly TRBD1 (5 bases). This CDR3 contains 14 residues. CDR1 and CDR2 from the germline V gene are MDHEN and SYDVKM. With 2 bases removed from V and 1 base from J, the gap between germline ends came to 8 bases. Full variable domain (remainder filled in from reference TRBV28 and TRBJ1-1): DVKVTQSSRYLVKRTGEKVFLECVQDMDHENMFWYRQDPGLGLRLIYFSYDVKMKEKGDIPEGYSVSREKKERFSLILESASTNQTSMYLCASSLVTGNTEAFFGQGTRLTVV.

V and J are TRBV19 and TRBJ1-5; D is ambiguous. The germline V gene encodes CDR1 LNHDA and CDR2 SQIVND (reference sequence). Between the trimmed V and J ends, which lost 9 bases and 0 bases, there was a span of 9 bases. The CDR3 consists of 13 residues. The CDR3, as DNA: TGTGCCAGCACCGGGTTTAGCAATCAGCCCCAGCATTTT. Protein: CASTGFSNQPQHF.

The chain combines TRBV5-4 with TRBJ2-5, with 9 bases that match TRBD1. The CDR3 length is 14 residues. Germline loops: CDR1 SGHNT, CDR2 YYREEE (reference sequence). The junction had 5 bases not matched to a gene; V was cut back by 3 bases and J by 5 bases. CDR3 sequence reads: CASSSIDRGETQYF. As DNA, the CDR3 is TGTGCCAGCAGCTCGATTGACAGGGGGGAGACCCAGTACTTC.

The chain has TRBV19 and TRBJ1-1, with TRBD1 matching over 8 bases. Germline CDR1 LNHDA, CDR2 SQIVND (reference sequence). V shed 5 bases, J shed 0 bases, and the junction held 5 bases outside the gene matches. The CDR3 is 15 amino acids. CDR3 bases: TGTGCCAGTAGTCCCCGACAGGGGATGAACACTGAAGCTTTCTTT. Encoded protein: CASSPRQGMNTEAFF.

Here the CDR3 reads CASSPGQTHNEKLFF. CDR3 sequence (DNA): TGTGCCAGCTCACCGGGACAGACCCATAATGAAAAACTGTTTTTT. This chain connects TRBV25-1 to TRBJ1-4; 7 bases align to TRBD1. CDR3 length: 15 amino acids. The V gene end was trimmed by 8 bases and the J gene end by 4 bases; junction bases not matched to a gene: 10. Germline lookup yields CDR1 MGHDK and CDR2 SYGVNS.

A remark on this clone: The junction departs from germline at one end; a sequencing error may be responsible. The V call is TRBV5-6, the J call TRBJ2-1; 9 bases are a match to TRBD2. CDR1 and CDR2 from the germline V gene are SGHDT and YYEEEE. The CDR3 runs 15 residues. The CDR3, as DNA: TGTGCCGGCAGCCACACCAGCGGGAGGTTAGATGAGCAGTTCTTC. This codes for CAGSHTSGRLDEQFF.

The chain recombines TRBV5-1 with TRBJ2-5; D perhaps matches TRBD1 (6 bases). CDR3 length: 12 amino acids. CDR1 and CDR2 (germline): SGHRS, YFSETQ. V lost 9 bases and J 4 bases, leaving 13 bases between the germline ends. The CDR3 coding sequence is TGCGCCACCTCAACAGGGAGAGAGACCCAGTACTTC. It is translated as CATSTGRETQYF.

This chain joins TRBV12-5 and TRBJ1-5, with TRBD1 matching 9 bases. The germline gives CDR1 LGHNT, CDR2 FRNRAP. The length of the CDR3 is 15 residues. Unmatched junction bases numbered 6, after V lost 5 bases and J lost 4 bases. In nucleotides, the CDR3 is TGTGCTAGTGGTCCGGTGGGGACAGGGAATCAGCCCCAGCATTTT. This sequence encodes CASGPVGTGNQPQHF. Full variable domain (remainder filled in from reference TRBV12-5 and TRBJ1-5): DARVTQTPRHKVTEMGQEVTMRCQPILGHNTVFWYRQTMMQGLELLAYFRNRAPLDDSGMPKDRFSAEMPDATLATLKIQPSEPRDSAVYFCASGPVGTGNQPQHFGDGTRLSIL.

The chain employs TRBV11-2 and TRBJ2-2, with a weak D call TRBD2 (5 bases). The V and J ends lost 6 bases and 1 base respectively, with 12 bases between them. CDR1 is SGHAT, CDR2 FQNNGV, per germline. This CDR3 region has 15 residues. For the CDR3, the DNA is TGTGCCAGCAGGCCCTTCAGCGGGAACACCGGGGAGCTGTTTTTT. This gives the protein CASRPFSGNTGELFF.